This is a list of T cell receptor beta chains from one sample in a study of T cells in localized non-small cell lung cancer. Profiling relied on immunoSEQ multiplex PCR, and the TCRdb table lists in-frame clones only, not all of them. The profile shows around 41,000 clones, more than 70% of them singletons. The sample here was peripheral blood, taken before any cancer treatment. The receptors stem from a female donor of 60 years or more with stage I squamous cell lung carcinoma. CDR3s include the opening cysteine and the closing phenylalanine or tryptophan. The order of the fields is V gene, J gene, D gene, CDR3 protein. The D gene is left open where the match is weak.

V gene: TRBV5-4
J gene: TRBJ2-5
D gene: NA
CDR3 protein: CASSLGGAETQYF

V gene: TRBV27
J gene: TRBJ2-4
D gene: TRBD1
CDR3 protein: CASSTGQGMGAKNIQYF

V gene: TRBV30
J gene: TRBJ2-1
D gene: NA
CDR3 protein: CAWSPGISSYNEQFF

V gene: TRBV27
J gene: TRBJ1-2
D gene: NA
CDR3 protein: CASSLGRNYGYTF

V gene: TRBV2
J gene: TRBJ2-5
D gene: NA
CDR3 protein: CASSDERLQETQYF

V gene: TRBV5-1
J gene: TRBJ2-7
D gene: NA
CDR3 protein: CASSLMRGASYEQYF

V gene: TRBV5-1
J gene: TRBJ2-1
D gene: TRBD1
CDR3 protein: CASSFGTAVDEQFF

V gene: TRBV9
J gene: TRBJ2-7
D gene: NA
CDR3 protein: CASSKDEGVGYEQYF

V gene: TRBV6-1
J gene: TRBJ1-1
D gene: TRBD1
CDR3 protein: CASNVQGATEAFF

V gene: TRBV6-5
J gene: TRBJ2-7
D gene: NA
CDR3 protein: CASSTPGRTSYEQYF

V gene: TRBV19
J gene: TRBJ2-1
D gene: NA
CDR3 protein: CASSSLATNEQFF

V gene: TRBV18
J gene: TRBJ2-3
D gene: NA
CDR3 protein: CASSPSKAGTDTQYF

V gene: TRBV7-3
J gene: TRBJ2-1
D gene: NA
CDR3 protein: CASSRWDDYNEQFF

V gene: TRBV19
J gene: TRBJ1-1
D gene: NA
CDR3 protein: CASTSTLNTEAFF

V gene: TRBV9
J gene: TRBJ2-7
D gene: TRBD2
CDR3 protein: CASSVGGRRYEQYF

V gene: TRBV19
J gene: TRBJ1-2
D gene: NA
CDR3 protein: CASSIDQEGGGGYTF

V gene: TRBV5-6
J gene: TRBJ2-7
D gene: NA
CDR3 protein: CASSPAVNPYEQYF

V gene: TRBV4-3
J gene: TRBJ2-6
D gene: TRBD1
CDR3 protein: CASSPGQVPPGANVLTF

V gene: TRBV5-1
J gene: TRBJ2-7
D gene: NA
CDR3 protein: CASSSNGVSYEQYF

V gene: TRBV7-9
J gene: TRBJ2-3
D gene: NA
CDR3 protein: CASSLDYITDTQYF

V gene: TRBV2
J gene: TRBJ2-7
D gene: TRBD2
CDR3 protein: CASSAGTSGGYEQYF

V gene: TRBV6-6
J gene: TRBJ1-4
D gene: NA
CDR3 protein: CASSYRQGGEKLFF

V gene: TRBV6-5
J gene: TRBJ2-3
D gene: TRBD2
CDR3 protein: CASSYSWREKDTQYF

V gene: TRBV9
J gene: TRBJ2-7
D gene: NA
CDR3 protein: CASGERLSSYEQYF

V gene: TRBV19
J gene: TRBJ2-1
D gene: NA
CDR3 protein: CASSIGSFNEQFF

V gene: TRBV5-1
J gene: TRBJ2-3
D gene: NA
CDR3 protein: CASSSAKQGLDTQYF

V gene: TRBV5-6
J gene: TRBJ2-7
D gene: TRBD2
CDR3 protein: CASSAEREDAYEQYF

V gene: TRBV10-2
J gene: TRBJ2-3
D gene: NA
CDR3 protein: CASSPLGGQYF

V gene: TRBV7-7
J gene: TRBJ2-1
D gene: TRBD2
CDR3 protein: CASSRGTSGIYNEQFF

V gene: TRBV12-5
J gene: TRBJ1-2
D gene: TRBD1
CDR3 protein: CASGLGQGPLIGYTF

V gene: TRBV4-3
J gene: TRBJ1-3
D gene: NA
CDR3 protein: CASSQDRGDTIYF

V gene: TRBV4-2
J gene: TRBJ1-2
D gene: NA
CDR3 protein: CASSQEVGAGGYTF

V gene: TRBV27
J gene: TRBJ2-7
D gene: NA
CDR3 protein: CASTSLWEPGEQYF

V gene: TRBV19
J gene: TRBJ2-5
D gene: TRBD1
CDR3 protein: CASSMGTGQETQYF

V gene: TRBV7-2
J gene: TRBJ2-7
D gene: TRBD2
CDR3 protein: CASRGTSGSSYEQYF

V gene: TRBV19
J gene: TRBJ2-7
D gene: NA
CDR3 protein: CASSSRRHSSYEQYF

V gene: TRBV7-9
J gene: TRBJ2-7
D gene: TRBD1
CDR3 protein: CASSHRDRGYYEQYF

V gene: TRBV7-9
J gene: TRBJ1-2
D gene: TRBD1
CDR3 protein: CASSPYTGGGYTF

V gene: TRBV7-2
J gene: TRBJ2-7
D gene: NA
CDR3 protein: CASSLAPGRYEQYF

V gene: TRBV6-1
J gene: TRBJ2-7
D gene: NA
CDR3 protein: CASRKDSYEQYF

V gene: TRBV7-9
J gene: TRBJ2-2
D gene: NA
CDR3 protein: CASSRTSPNTGELFF

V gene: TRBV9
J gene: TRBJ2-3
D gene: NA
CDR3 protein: CASSVAFGTSTDTQYF